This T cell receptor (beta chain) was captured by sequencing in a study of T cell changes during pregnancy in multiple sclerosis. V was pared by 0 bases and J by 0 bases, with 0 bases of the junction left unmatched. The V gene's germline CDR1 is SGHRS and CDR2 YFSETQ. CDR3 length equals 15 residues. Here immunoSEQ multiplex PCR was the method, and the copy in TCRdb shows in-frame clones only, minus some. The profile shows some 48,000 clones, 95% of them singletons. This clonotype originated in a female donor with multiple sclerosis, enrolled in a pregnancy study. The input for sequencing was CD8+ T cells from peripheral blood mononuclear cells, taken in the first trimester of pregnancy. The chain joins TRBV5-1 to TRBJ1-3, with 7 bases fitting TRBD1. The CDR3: CASSLGDSSGNTIYF. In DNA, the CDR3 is TGCGCCAGCAGCTTGGGGGACAGCTCTGGAAACACCATATATTTT. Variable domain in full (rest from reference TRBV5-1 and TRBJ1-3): KAGVTQTPRYLIKTRGQQVTLSCSPISGHRSVSWYQQTPGQGLQFLFEYFSETQRNKGNFPGRFSGRQFSNSRSEMNVSTLELGDSALYLCASSLGDSSGNTIYFGEGSWLTVV.